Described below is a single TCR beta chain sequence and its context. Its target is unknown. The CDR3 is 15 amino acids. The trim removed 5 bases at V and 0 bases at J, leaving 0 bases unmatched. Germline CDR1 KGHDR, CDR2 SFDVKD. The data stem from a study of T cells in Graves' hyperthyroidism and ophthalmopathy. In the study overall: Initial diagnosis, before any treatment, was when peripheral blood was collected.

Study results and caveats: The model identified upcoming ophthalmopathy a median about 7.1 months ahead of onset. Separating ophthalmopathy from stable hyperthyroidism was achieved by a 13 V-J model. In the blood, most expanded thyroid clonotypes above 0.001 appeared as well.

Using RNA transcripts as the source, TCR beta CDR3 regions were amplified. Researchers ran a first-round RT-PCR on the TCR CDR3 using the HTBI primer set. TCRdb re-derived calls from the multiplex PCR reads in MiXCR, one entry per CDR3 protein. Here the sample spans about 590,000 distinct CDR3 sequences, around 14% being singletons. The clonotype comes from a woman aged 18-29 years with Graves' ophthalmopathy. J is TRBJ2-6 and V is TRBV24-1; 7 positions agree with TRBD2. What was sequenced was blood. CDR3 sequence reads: CATSGDYSGANVLTF. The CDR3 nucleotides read TGTGCCACCAGTGGGGACTACTCTGGGGCCAACGTCCTGACTTTC.